This T cell receptor (beta chain) was captured by sequencing in a study of shared clonotypes between healthy human individuals. Assay used: immunoSEQ multiplex PCR; TCRdb lists only in-frame clones, some missing. The data hold around 1.1 million clones, with around 82% observed a single time. V lost 6 bases to trimming and J lost 3 bases, with 15 bases between them. CDR3 length: 14 residues. Germline loops: CDR1 SGHTA, CDR2 FQGNSA. The sequence came from a young man in good health. Some clones in this sample may be carry-over from other donors' samples. The source material was memory CD4+ T cells from PBMCs. The subset here: CD45RA-negative fraction. The V and J genes are TRBV7-2 and TRBJ2-7, with D maybe TRBD1 (6 bases). The CDR3: CASRFTRDNYEQYF. CDR3 bases: TGTGCCAGCAGATTCACCCGGGACAACTACGAGCAGTACTTC.